A selection of T cell receptor beta chains follows, all from one sample in a study of T cell changes during pregnancy in multiple sclerosis. Sequencing used immunoSEQ multiplex PCR; TCRdb keeps in-frame clones, though not all of them. This repertoire shows about 73,000 clones, about nine tenths found once; its top ten account for more than 8%. The sample in question was peripheral blood, obtained after pregnancy. These receptors were taken from a female donor in good health, enrolled as a control in a pregnancy study. Both conserved end residues are part of each CDR3. Fields, in order: clone size, V gene, J gene, D gene, CDR3 DNA, CDR3 protein. The D gene is left open where the match is weak. Size is omitted from some rows. Given values are once, few, many or a class for expanded clones.

>once|TRBV5-4|TRBJ2-7|TRBD1
TGTGCCAGCAGCCCGGGACAGGGGAGGGACGAGCAGTACTTC
CASSPGQGRDEQYF
>.|TRBV2|TRBJ2-1|.
TGTGCCAGCTCCCGGGAGAAACTCCCCATCAATGAGCAGTTCTTC
CASSREKLPINEQFF
>.|TRBV10-2|TRBJ2-7|.
TGCGCCAGCAGTGGGCACTCCTACGAGCAGTACTTC
CASSGHSYEQYF
>.|TRBV30|TRBJ2-6|.
TGTGCCTCCGACCAGGGTTCTGGGGCCAACGTCCTGACTTTC
CASDQGSGANVLTF
>.|TRBV7-9|TRBJ2-7|.
TGTGCCAGCAGCTTACAGGGAAACTCCTACGAGCAGTACTTC
CASSLQGNSYEQYF
>.|TRBV19|TRBJ1-2|.
TGTGCCAGTTACATCCCCTATGGCTACACCTTC
CASYIPYGYTF
>.|TRBV5-6|TRBJ2-4|.
TGTGCCAGCAGCTTGGACAGGGAAAACATTCAGTACTTC
CASSLDRENIQYF
>.|TRBV14|TRBJ2-7|.
TGTGCCAGCAGCCCGAGGGTGGGCGAGCAGTACTTC
CASSPRVGEQYF
>.|TRBV11-2|TRBJ2-7|TRBD1
TGTGCCAGCAGCGAGGACAGGGGAGTCGTCGAGCAGTACTTC
CASSEDRGVVEQYF
>.|TRBV7-8|TRBJ2-7|.
TGTGCCAGCAGCCCGAGCGGGCCCTCCTACGAGCAGTACTTC
CASSPSGPSYEQYF
>.|TRBV15|TRBJ1-5|.
TGTGCCACCAGCAGAATCGATCAGCCCCAGCATTTT
CATSRIDQPQHF
>.|TRBV6-5|TRBJ1-1|TRBD1
TGTGCCAGCAGTGGCCACAGGGGCTCGGACACTGAAGCTTTCTTT
CASSGHRGSDTEAFF
>.|TRBV19|TRBJ2-7|.
TGTGCCAGTAGTCGCCCGTACAACTTC
CASSRPYNF
>.|TRBV5-1|TRBJ2-1|TRBD2
TGCGCCAGCAGCTTGAGCGGCGGGAGCTCCTACAATGAGCAGTTCTTC
CASSLSGGSSYNEQFF
>.|TRBV2|TRBJ2-3|TRBD1
TGTGCCAGCAGAGTTGACAGGGCCACAGATACGCAGTATTTT
CASRVDRATDTQYF
>.|TRBV2|TRBJ1-2|TRBD1
TGTGCCAGCAGCCGGACAGGGATTGGGACCTTC
CASSRTGIGTF
>once|TRBV4-2|TRBJ2-1|TRBD2
TGTGCCAGCAGCCAAGTAACGGGAGGACGTAATGAGCAGTTCTTC
CASSQVTGGRNEQFF